This T cell receptor beta chain was retrieved from a study of cytomegalovirus exposure and HLA in healthy donors. Trimming cost V 4 bases and J 0 bases, with 19 bases left between them. The CDR3 consists of 18 residues. The germline gives CDR1 LNHDA, CDR2 SQIVND (reference sequence). Study results and caveats: According to reports, the classifier identified cytomegalovirus status with high specificity and sensitivity. Analysis was performed later, and it showed HLA-associated TCR beta chains to be more clonally expanded than equally common others. Apparent HLA restriction characterized most CMV-associated TCR beta chains in a later analysis.

Of note for this clone: No antigen is known for it.

Researchers ran the PCR with 60 Vbeta and 13 Jbeta primers. Generated by immunoSEQ multiplex PCR, the TCRdb table keeps only in-frame clones and is missing some. Among around 130,000 clones, 75% to 85% were seen once, and the ten largest hold approximately 2%. This receptor was obtained from a man between 40 and 49 years old in good health and CMV-seronegative. V usage is TRBV19 and J usage is TRBJ2-1; D may be TRBD2 (5 bases). Sequencing input: PBMCs. In DNA form, the CDR3 reads TGTGCCAGTAGTACCCCACCCGTAGCGTCGAGCTCCTACAATGAGCAGTTCTTC. It codes for CASSTPPVASSSYNEQFF.